This T cell receptor beta chain was captured by sequencing in a study of cytotoxic CD8 clonotypes in ibrutinib-treated CLL. Notes on the study in general: Among the clonotypes, public ones were uncommon and contracted or held stable on treatment.

Of note for this clone: Its target is not known.

With 0 bases removed from V and 8 bases from J, the gap between germline ends came to 17 bases. The CDR3 loop spans 15 amino acids. Germline assignment: CDR1 MNHEY and CDR2 SVGAGI. Data came from immunoSEQ multiplex PCR; TCRdb stores just in-frame clones and leaves some out. The sample records over 65,000 clones, about two thirds being singletons. This sequence was found in a human donor with chronic lymphocytic leukemia. The chain has TRBV6-5 and TRBJ2-7, with D unresolved. The input for sequencing was PBMCs, taken after 12 months of ibrutinib treatment. CDR3 nucleotide sequence: TGTGCCAGCAGTTACTCGAGATCGATAATTGGACAGCAGTACTTC. Translation: CASSYSRSIIGQQYF.